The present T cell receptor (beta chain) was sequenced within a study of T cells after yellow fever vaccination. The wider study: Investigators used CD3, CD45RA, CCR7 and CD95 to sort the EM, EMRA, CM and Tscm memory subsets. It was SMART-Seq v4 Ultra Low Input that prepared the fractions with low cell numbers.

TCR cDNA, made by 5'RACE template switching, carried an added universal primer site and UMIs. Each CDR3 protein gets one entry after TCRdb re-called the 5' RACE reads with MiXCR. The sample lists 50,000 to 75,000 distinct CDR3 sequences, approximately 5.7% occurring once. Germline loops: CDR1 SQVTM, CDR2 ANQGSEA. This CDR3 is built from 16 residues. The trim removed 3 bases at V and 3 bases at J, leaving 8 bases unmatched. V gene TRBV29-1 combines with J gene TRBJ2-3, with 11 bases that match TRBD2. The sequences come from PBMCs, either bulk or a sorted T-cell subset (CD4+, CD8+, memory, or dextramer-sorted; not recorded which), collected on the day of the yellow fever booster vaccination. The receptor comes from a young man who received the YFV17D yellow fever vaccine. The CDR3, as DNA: TGCAGCGTTGAGGGCCTAGCGGGGGGATTAACAGATACGCAGTATTTT. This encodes CSVEGLAGGLTDTQYF.